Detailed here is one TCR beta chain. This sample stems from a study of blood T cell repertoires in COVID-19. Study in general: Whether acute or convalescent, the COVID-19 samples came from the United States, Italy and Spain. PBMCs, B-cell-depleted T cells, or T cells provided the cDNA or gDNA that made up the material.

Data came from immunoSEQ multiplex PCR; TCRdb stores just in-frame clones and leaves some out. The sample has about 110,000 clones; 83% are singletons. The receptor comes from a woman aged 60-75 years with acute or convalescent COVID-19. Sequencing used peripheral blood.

CDR3 sequence (DNA): TGTGCCAGCAGCTTAAGTGGAGACCTAGTGTATTTT. Protein sequence: CASSLSGDLVYF. The J gene is TRBJ2-3, the V gene TRBV7-3, with D hard to call. CDR1 is SGHTA and CDR2 is FQGTGA in the germline V gene. The CDR3 is made up of 12 amino acids. The ends were cut back, 1 base at V and 14 bases at J, with 13 bases in the middle.